The rows below give T cell receptor beta chains drawn from one sample of a study of identical twins. TCRdb called the 5' RACE reads again in MiXCR, with one record for every CDR3 protein. The sample has just over 500,000 distinct CDR3 sequences; 20% to 25% are singletons. These data are also associated with another study on T cells expressing NK-cell markers.

The material sequenced was CD4+ T cells sorted from blood. These receptors came from a woman aged 18-29 years in good health. The CDR3 runs from the conserved cysteine through the conserved F or W. The D gene is left open where the match is weak. For some rows the clone size is stated as once, few or many, or as a class when expanded; others skip it.

v_gene	abundance	j_gene	len	d_gene	CDR3nt	CDR3aa
TRBV7-2	NA	TRBJ1-1	13	NA	TGTGCCAGCAGCTCCAGGACGCTCACTGAAGCTTTCTTT	CASSSRTLTEAFF
TRBV4-2	few	TRBJ2-5	14	NA	TGTGCCAGCAGCGCCCCGGGTCCCCAAGAGACCCAGTACTTC	CASSAPGPQETQYF
TRBV9	many	TRBJ1-1	14	NA	TGTGCCAGCAGAGGAGAGGGGAGCGGCACTGAAGCTTTCTTT	CASRGEGSGTEAFF
TRBV12-3/TRBV12-4	NA	TRBJ1-5	13	NA	TGTGCCAGCACCATGACCTCGGGAACTCCCCAGCATTTT	CASTMTSGTPQHF
TRBV5-1	NA	TRBJ2-5	15	TRBD2	TGCGCCAGCAGCTTAGGAACTAGCGGGAGTGAGACCCAGTACTTC	CASSLGTSGSETQYF
TRBV6-1	few	TRBJ2-3	15	TRBD2	TGTGCCACCTCAACTAGCGGGAGATGGCCAGATACGCAGTATTTT	CATSTSGRWPDTQYF
TRBV20-1	once	TRBJ2-2	15	TRBD2	TGCAGTGCCCTTAGCGGGAGCCGGGTCACCGGGGAGCTGTTTTTT	CSALSGSRVTGELFF
TRBV20-1	many	TRBJ1-4	14	TRBD1	TGCAGTGCTCCCGGGACAGCCGGCGGGGAAAAACTGTTTTTT	CSAPGTAGGEKLFF
TRBV25-1	few	TRBJ2-3	14	NA	TGTGCCAGCAGTGATGGGACACTCACAGATACGCAGTATTTT	CASSDGTLTDTQYF
TRBV3-1	few	TRBJ2-3	16	NA	TGTGCCAGCAGCCAAGGGGGGCGGGTCAGCACAGATACGCAGTATTTT	CASSQGGRVSTDTQYF
TRBV5-1	NA	TRBJ1-1	14	TRBD1	TGCGCCAGCACCTCGGGACAGAAGAACACTGAAGCTTTCTTT	CASTSGQKNTEAFF
TRBV29-1	few	TRBJ2-3	16	TRBD2	TGCAGCGTTGAGAGGACTAGCGGGGTCGGGACAGATACGCAGTATTTT	CSVERTSGVGTDTQYF
TRBV7-8	many	TRBJ2-5	16	TRBD1	TGTGCCAGCAGCTTAGCGCGTGGGACAGTACAAGAGACCCAGTACTTC	CASSLARGTVQETQYF
TRBV15	few	TRBJ2-5	17	TRBD2	TGTGCCACCAGCAGGGGAGGGACTAGCGGGAATCAAGAGACCCAGTACTTC	CATSRGGTSGNQETQYF
TRBV3-1	NA	TRBJ2-2	18	NA	TGTGCCAGCTGCCAAGATCGGAGTCGGATGGTGAACACCGGGGAGCTGTTTTTT	CASCQDRSRMVNTGELFF
TRBV6-1	NA	TRBJ2-7	13	NA	TGTGCCAGCACCCGGGTAAGGTCCTACGAGCAGTACTTC	CASTRVRSYEQYF
TRBV5-6	few	TRBJ1-4	14	NA	TGTGCCAGCAGCTCCGGACCGAATAATGAAAAACTGTTTTTT	CASSSGPNNEKLFF
TRBV5-6	few	TRBJ2-5	14	NA	TGTGCCAGCAGCTTGGTAGCGAGGGGAGAGACCCAGTACTTC	CASSLVARGETQYF
TRBV15	few	TRBJ2-7	15	TRBD2	TGTGCCACCAGTCCGACTAGCGGGAACCCCGACGAGCAGTACTTC	CATSPTSGNPDEQYF
TRBV20-1	few	TRBJ2-7	13	TRBD2	TGCAGTGCTAGGGCGGGAGTAGAAGACGAGCAGTACTTC	CSARAGVEDEQYF
TRBV6-1	NA	TRBJ1-1	14	NA	TGTGCCAGCATAATGGACACCCAGGCCACTGAAGCTTTCTTT	CASIMDTQATEAFF
TRBV25-1	NA	TRBJ2-3	14	NA	TGTGCCAGCAGCTTAGGGGTGAACACAGATACGCAGTATTTT	CASSLGVNTDTQYF
TRBV2	NA	TRBJ2-6	14	NA	TGTGCCAGCAGTGAAGAGTCTGGGGCCAACGTCCTGACTTTC	CASSEESGANVLTF
TRBV20-1	NA	TRBJ2-4	16	NA	TGCAGTGTCCTTGACAGGAGATATTTAGCCAAAAACATTCAGTACTTC	CSVLDRRYLAKNIQYF
TRBV6-2/TRBV6-3	NA	TRBJ1-4	15	TRBD1	TGTGCCAGCAGTTACTCCGGGACAGTTAATGAAAAACTGTTTTTT	CASSYSGTVNEKLFF
TRBV24-1	few	TRBJ2-1	17	NA	TGTGCCACCAGTGCCGCGCGAGGGGGGAGCTCCTACAATGAGCAGTTCTTC	CATSAARGGSSYNEQFF
TRBV4-3	NA	TRBJ2-1	13	NA	TGCGCCAGCAGCCAAGAACTCGTAAATGAGCAGTTCTTC	CASSQELVNEQFF
TRBV6-1	NA	TRBJ1-1	13	NA	TGTGCCAGCAGTGAATTGCGGGGACGAGGAGCTTTCTTT	CASSELRGRGAFF
TRBV20-1	NA	TRBJ2-1	15	TRBD2	TGCAGTGTTCCCGGGACTAGCGGGAGTACCAATGAGCAGTTCTTC	CSVPGTSGSTNEQFF
TRBV12-3/TRBV12-4	few	TRBJ2-3	13	NA	TGTGCCAGCAGTTTAGCGCGGCGAGATACGCAGTATTTT	CASSLARRDTQYF
TRBV19	few	TRBJ2-3	15	NA	TGTGCCAGTAGTATTTTCTCGGGAGGCACAGATACGCAGTATTTT	CASSIFSGGTDTQYF
TRBV18	NA	TRBJ2-3	16	NA	TGTGCCAGCTCACCCCCTTACGGGGGAGGCACAGATACGCAGTATTTT	CASSPPYGGGTDTQYF
TRBV7-9	NA	TRBJ1-2	13	NA	TGTGCCAGCAGCTTAATGGTCTCGTATGGCTACACCTTC	CASSLMVSYGYTF
TRBV7-9	few	TRBJ1-2	15	NA	TGTGCCAGCAGAATCCCCGGGCCCGGAAACTATGGCTACACCTTC	CASRIPGPGNYGYTF
TRBV5-4	few	TRBJ2-1	15	TRBD2	TGTGCCAGCAGCATCGGACTAGCGGGGATGGTTGAGCAGTTCTTC	CASSIGLAGMVEQFF
TRBV5-1	NA	TRBJ1-1	17	NA	TGCGCCAGCAGCTTGGATTTATCAGGGGCGCCGGGCGCTGAAGCTTTCTTT	CASSLDLSGAPGAEAFF
TRBV20-1	NA	TRBJ1-6	15	NA	TGCAGTGCTAGAGAAGTGGGCTCCTATAATTCACCCCTCCACTTT	CSAREVGSYNSPLHF
TRBV15	NA	TRBJ2-2	13	NA	TGTGCCACCACCCCCTTAAGGAGCGGGGAGCTGTTTTTT	CATTPLRSGELFF
TRBV10-3	NA	TRBJ2-1	16	NA	TGTGCCATCAGTGAGTCAGGGGCCTTCTCCTACAATGAGCAGTTCTTC	CAISESGAFSYNEQFF
TRBV12-3/TRBV12-4	many	TRBJ1-4	14	TRBD1	TGTGCCAGCAGTTTTGGACAGGGTAGTGAAAAACTGTTTTTT	CASSFGQGSEKLFF
TRBV20-1	NA	TRBJ2-1	13	TRBD2	TGCAGTGCTCTCGGACTAGGATCCAATGAGCAGTTCTTC	CSALGLGSNEQFF
TRBV18	few	TRBJ1-2	13	NA	TGTGCCAGCTCACCGGGGGATAACTATGGCTACACCTTC	CASSPGDNYGYTF